This T cell receptor beta chain was profiled in a study of tumor-infiltrating lymphocytes in primary liver carcinoma. Points from the study as a whole: Lesser overlap characterized tumor-adjacent and tumor-blood pairs relative to tumor region pairs.

The template, approximately 500 ng total RNA, yielded TCR beta cDNA made with a constant-region primer. TCR beta libraries came from three nested multiplex PCR rounds using slightly modified ARM-PCR. PCR rounds one and two used TRBV1-TRBV30 forward primers with a C-beta reverse primer for 10 cycles each. MiXCR, run by TCRdb on the multiplex PCR reads, gives a single entry per CDR3 protein. This table holds about 64,000 distinct CDR3 sequences, roughly 70% found once. Details on this clonotype: Its antigen is not known. At one end, the junction sequence differs from germline, possibly due to a read error.

CDR1 is LGHNA and CDR2 is YSLEER in the germline V gene. The CDR3 has 12 residues. From unsorted bulk tissue weighing about 20-32 mg, DNA and RNA were co-extracted. The TCR was taken from a man in his forties with primary liver carcinoma and hepatitis B virus infection. V usage is TRBV4-3 and J usage is TRBJ1-1; D is ambiguous. Source material: liver tumor tissue from sampling region 4. Subset in this sample: tumor region T4, right-lateral pole. The chain's CDR3 is CASSHERSEASF. In nucleotides, the CDR3 is TGCGCCAGCAGCCACGAACGGTCTGAAGCTTCCTTT.